This is a list of T cell receptor beta chains from one sample in a study of blood T cell repertoires in COVID-19. Here immunoSEQ multiplex PCR was the method, and the copy in TCRdb shows in-frame clones only, minus some. This table has over 250,000 clones, more than 75% appearing once. Source material: peripheral blood. The receptors here all came from a woman between 35 and 50 years old who had recovered from COVID-19. The CDR3 runs from the conserved cysteine through the conserved F or W. A D gene is named only where the DNA matches it firmly. Not every row has a clone size; where given, it reads once, few, many or a size class.

>TRBV7-9|NA|TRBD2|TRBJ2-7
TGTGCCAGCAGCCCCAGGGGGGGACTAGCGGCCTACGAGCAGTACTTC
CASSPRGGLAAYEQYF
>TRBV15|once|NA|TRBJ1-5
TGTGCCACCAGCAGAGATAAGGTGGGCCAGCCCCAGCATTTT
CATSRDKVGQPQHF
>TRBV11-3|NA|TRBD2|TRBJ2-5
TGTGCCAGCAGCCTCTCCGGGAGGGGAGAGACCCAGTACTTC
CASSLSGRGETQYF
>TRBV15|NA|TRBD2|TRBJ2-7
TGTGCCACCAGCAGAGGGGGACTACCCTCCTACGAGCAGTACTTC
CATSRGGLPSYEQYF
>TRBV30|NA|NA|TRBJ1-2
TGTGCCTGGAGGGACAAGGGGGTCTATGGCTACACCTTC
CAWRDKGVYGYTF
>TRBV3-1/TRBV3-2|NA|TRBD1|TRBJ1-2
TGTGCCAGCAGCCCCGGGGGACAGGGGATTTATGGCTACACCTTC
CASSPGGQGIYGYTF
>TRBV6-1|NA|NA|TRBJ1-5
TGTGCCAGCAGTGATCCGGGGACATTTCAGCCCCAGCATTTT
CASSDPGTFQPQHF
>TRBV10-1|NA|TRBD2|TRBJ2-3
TGCGCCAGCAGTGAGGCTAGCGGGAGTGGTACAGATACGCAGTATTTT
CASSEASGSGTDTQYF
>TRBV6-5|NA|NA|TRBJ1-2
TGTGCCAGCAGGGGAGCCGGAAGGGTGGGTGATGGCTACACCTTC
CASRGAGRVGDGYTF
>TRBV21-1|NA|NA|TRBJ1-3
TGTGCCAGCCTACCCCCCGGCAGGGCTGCCGGAAACACCATATATTTT
CASLPPGRAAGNTIYF
>TRBV30|many|NA|TRBJ1-1
TGTGCCTGGAGTGTAACGGGGGAAGCTTTCTTT
CAWSVTGEAFF